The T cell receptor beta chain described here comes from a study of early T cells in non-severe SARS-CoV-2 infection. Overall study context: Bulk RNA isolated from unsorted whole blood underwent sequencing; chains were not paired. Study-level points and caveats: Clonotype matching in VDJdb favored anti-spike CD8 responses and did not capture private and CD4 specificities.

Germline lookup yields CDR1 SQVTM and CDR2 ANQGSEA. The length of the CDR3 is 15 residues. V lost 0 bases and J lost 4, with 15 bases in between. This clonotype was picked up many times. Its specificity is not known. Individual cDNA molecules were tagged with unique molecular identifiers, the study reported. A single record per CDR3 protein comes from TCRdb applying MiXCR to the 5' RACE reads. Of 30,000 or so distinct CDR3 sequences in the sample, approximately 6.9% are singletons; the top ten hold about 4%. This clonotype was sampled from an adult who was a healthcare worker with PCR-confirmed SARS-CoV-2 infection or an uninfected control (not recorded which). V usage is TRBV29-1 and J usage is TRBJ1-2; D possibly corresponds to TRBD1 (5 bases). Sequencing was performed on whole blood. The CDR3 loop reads CSVEEAGTPLYGYTF. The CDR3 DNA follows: TGCAGCGTTGAAGAGGCCGGGACCCCTCTCTATGGCTACACCTTC.